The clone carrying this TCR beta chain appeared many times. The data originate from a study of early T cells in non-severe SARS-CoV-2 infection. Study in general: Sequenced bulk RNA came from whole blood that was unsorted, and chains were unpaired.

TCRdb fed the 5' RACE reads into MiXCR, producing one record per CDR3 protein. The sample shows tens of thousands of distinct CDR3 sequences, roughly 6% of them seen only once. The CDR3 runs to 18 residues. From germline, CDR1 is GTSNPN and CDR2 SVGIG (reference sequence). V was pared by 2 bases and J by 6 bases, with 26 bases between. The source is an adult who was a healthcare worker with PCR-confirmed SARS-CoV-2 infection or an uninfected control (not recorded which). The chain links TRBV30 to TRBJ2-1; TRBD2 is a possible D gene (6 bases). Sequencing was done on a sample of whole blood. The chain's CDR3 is CAWSPPPYSGSPGNEQFF. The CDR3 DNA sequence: TGTGCCTGGAGTCCACCACCTTATAGCGGATCCCCGGGCAATGAGCAGTTCTTC.